This T cell receptor (beta chain) appears in the sequencing data of a study of cytomegalovirus exposure and HLA in healthy donors. The primer mix had 60 Vbeta and 13 Jbeta primers. The table came from immunoSEQ multiplex PCR; TCRdb's copy has only in-frame clones and leaves some out. The sample table includes approximately 150,000 clones. This clonotype originated in a woman aged 45-59 years in good health and CMV-seronegative. The specimen sequenced was PBMCs.

CDR3 nucleotides: TGTGCCAGCAGCCCGCCGACTAGCGGGGGGGCTCTAGAGACCCAGTACTTC. Translating gives CASSPPTSGGALETQYF. V gene TRBV7-2 combines with J gene TRBJ2-5, with TRBD2 identical over 14 bases. V shed 5 bases and J 4 bases; nucleotides not matched to a gene: 9. There are 17 residues in the CDR3. Germline-derived CDR1 and CDR2 are SGHTA and FQGNSA.